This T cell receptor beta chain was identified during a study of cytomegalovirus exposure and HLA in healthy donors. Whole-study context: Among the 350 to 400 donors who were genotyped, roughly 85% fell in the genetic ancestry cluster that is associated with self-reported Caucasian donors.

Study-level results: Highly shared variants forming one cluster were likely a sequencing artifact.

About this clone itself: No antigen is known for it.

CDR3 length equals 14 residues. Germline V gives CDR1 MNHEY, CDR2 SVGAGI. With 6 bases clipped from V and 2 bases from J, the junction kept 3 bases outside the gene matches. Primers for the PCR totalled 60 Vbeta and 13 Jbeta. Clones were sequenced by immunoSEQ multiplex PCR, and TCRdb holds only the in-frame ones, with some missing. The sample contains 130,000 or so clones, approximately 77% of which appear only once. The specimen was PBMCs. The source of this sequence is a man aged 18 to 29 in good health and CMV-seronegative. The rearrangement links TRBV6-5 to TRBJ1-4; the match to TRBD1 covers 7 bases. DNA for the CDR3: TGTGCCAGCAGGTTCAGGGGGACTAATGAAAAACTGTTTTTT. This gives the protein CASRFRGTNEKLFF.